The 11 T cell receptor beta chains presented below share a single source sample, sequenced in a study of cytomegalovirus exposure and HLA in healthy donors. 13 Jbeta primers and 60 Vbeta primers were used for the PCR. The method was immunoSEQ multiplex PCR; TCRdb's version includes in-frame clones alone and lacks a portion of them. The repertoire holds about 210,000 clones, around 79% seen once, with nearly 0.4% in the top ten. The sequenced material came from PBMCs. Source of these receptors: a male donor in good health and CMV-seropositive.

CDR3 sequence (DNA): TGCGCCAGCAGCTCGAGACAGGGGAACACTGAAGCTTTCTTT. This encodes CASSSRQGNTEAFF. The gene calls are TRBV5-1 and TRBJ1-1, with 7 bases fitting TRBD1. The CDR3 is 14 residues long. Unmatched junction bases numbered 3, after V lost 3 bases and J lost 1 base. Germline loops: CDR1 SGHRS, CDR2 YFSETQ.

J is TRBJ2-3 and V is TRBV6-6, with a possible D match to TRBD1 (6 bases). CDR1 is MNHNY and CDR2 is SVGAGI in the germline V gene (reference sequence). Trimming pared 5 bases from V and 1 base from J, leaving 13 bases between. The CDR3 covers 15 residues. As DNA, the CDR3 is TGTGCCAGCAGTCTTCGCCCAGGGGGCACAGATACGCAGTATTTT. Protein: CASSLRPGGTDTQYF.

The gene calls are TRBV7-2 and TRBJ2-3, with TRBD2 as a possible D gene (6 bases). Between the trimmed V and J ends, which lost 1 base and 6 bases, there was a span of 11 bases. The CDR3 runs to 14 residues. Germline CDR1 and CDR2: SGHTA and FQGNSA. The CDR3 DNA sequence: TGTGCCAGCAGCTTAGACGGGGGAGTGGATACGCAGTATTTT. Amino acid sequence: CASSLDGGVDTQYF.

This chain joins TRBV15 and TRBJ2-3, with 8 bases that match TRBD1. After removal of 4 bases from V and 6 bases from J, the junction contained 3 bases not matched to a gene. CDR1 is LNHNV, CDR2 YYDKDF, per germline (reference sequence). The CDR3 extends over 13 amino acids. CDR3 residues: CATSTGGADTQYF. The CDR3 DNA follows: TGTGCCACCAGCACAGGGGGCGCGGATACGCAGTATTTT.

The chain joins TRBV9 to TRBJ2-1; a weak D match, TRBD2 (7 bases). There are 13 residues in the CDR3. The germline CDR1 and CDR2 sequences are SGDLS and YYNGEE. Trimming took 0 bases from V and 8 from J, leaving 9 bases between them. The CDR3 sequence is CASSVAGGHEQFF. CDR3 bases: TGTGCCAGCAGCGTAGCCGGGGGGCATGAGCAGTTCTTC.

This clone was seen a few times. V usage is TRBV28 and J usage is TRBJ1-5; D might be TRBD1 (6 bases). Germline CDR1 reads MDHEN; CDR2 reads SYDVKM. This CDR3 has 16 residues. With 2 bases removed from V and 1 base from J, the gap between germline ends came to 12 bases. Here the CDR3 reads CASSLAGVGSNQPQHF. In DNA, the CDR3 is TGTGCCAGCAGTTTAGCAGGGGTGGGCAGCAATCAGCCCCAGCATTTT. The full variable domain, completed using reference TRBV28 and TRBJ1-5, is DVKVTQSSRYLVKRTGEKVFLECVQDMDHENMFWYRQDPGLGLRLIYFSYDVKMKEKGDIPEGYSVSREKKERFSLILESASTNQTSMYLCASSLAGVGSNQPQHFGDGTRLSIL.

The genes are TRBV6-6 and TRBJ1-4; 7 bases align to TRBD1. This CDR3 has 15 amino acids. Germline loops: CDR1 MNHNY, CDR2 SVGAGI (reference sequence). After removal of 2 bases from V and 8 bases from J, the junction contained 8 bases not matched to a gene. Here the CDR3 DNA reads TGTGCCAGCAGTTACCCAAACAGGGGAGTCGAAAAACTGTTTTTT. Translated, it gives CASSYPNRGVEKLFF.

A remark on this clone: Other DNA sequences in this specimen translate into the identical CDR3. The rearrangement joins TRBV18 to TRBJ2-7; weak D call: TRBD2 (5 bases). V lost 4 bases, J lost 5 bases, and 9 bases lay in between. Germline loops: CDR1 KGHSH, CDR2 LQKENI. The CDR3 runs to 12 residues. As DNA, the CDR3 is TGTGCCAGCTCACAGCGGACCGACGAGCAGTACTTC. Translating gives CASSQRTDEQYF. The variable domain in full, with the rest retrieved from reference TRBV18 and TRBJ2-7, is NAGVMQNPRHLVRRRGQEARLRCSPMKGHSHVYWYRQLPEEGLKFMVYLQKENIIDESGMPKERFSAEFPKEGPSILRIQQVVRGDSAAYFCASSQRTDEQYFGPGTRLTVT.

This sequence joins TRBV5-8 and TRBJ1-1; 8 bases agree with TRBD1. The CDR3 is 14 residues long. Germline V CDR1 and CDR2: SGHTS, YDEGEE. V gave up 5 bases and J gave up 3 bases; unmatched junction bases: 6. In DNA, the CDR3 is TGTGCCAGCAGGACCGGACAGGGCGACACTGAAGCTTTCTTT. Its translation: CASRTGQGDTEAFF.

CDR3 bases: TGTGCCTGGAGTGATATGGTAGGGGGCGGCTACACCTTC. It codes for CAWSDMVGGGYTF. The chain combines TRBV30 with TRBJ1-2, with 7 bases aligning to TRBD1. The V and J ends lost 1 base and 8 bases, in that order; junction bases with no gene match: 7. CDR1 and CDR2 (germline): GTSNPN, SVGIG (reference sequence). The CDR3 runs 13 residues.

This clone has a single count. The chain joins TRBV7-2 to TRBJ2-3; 7 bases line up with TRBD2. J gave up 0 bases and V 2 bases, and 5 bases lay outside the gene matches. Germline CDR1 is SGHTA and CDR2 is FQGNSA. There are 16 residues in the CDR3. CDR3 sequence reads: CASSLQASGSTDTQYF. The CDR3 DNA sequence: TGTGCCAGCAGCTTACAAGCTAGCGGAAGCACAGATACGCAGTATTTT.